This is a list of T cell receptor beta chains from one sample in a study of cytotoxic CD8 clonotypes in ibrutinib-treated CLL. Assay: immunoSEQ multiplex PCR; the TCRdb copy retains only in-frame clones and omits some. The sample records about 97,000 clones, 77% being singletons. The sample consisted of PBMCs, taken after 24 months of ibrutinib treatment. The receptors originated from a human donor with chronic lymphocytic leukemia. Both conserved end residues are part of each CDR3. D genes are given only for firm matches. The size of a clone is reported for some rows only, either as once, few or many, or as a class for expanded clones.

.	TRBV5-6	TRBJ1-4	.	CASSLEGRTGKLFF	TGTGCCAGCAGCTTGGAGGGACGGACGGGAAAACTGTTTTTT
TRBD1	TRBV29-1	TRBJ1-1	many	CSGQGGPEAFF	TGCAGCGGCCAGGGGGGACCTGAAGCTTTCTTT
.	TRBV5-1	TRBJ2-7	once	CASSLDGYEQYF	TGCGCCAGCAGCCTAGACGGCTACGAGCAGTACTTC
TRBD1	TRBV29-1	TRBJ1-5	few	CSVADRVNQPQHF	TGCAGCGTCGCGGACAGGGTAAATCAGCCCCAGCATTTT
TRBD1	TRBV2	TRBJ2-2	.	CASSVRDRGPGELFF	TGTGCCAGCAGTGTTCGGGACAGGGGACCAGGGGAGCTGTTTTTT
.	TRBV9	TRBJ1-3	few	CASSVDAAGNTIYF	TGTGCCAGCAGCGTAGACGCGGCGGGAAACACCATATATTTT
.	TRBV29-1	TRBJ2-5	.	CSVGGGTERETQYF	TGCAGCGTTGGAGGCGGGACCGAACGAGAGACCCAGTACTTC
.	TRBV4-1	TRBJ2-1	.	CASSQGPDNEQFF	TGCGCCAGCAGCCAGGGCCCCGACAATGAGCAGTTCTTC
TRBD2	TRBV19	TRBJ2-5	.	CASSIVSGRAPETQYF	TGTGCCAGTAGTATAGTCAGCGGGAGGGCCCCAGAGACCCAGTACTTC
.	TRBV4-1	TRBJ1-1	.	CASSHRTDEAFF	TGCGCCAGCAGCCATAGGACGGATGAAGCTTTCTTT
TRBD2	TRBV7-2	TRBJ2-4	.	CASSPRVDSGGADIQYF	TGTGCCAGCAGCCCCCGAGTGGATAGCGGGGGGGCTGACATTCAGTACTTC
TRBD1	TRBV6-5	TRBJ2-7	.	CASSSPRDRAIHEQYF	TGTGCCAGCAGTTCCCCCCGGGACAGGGCAATTCACGAGCAGTACTTC
TRBD1	TRBV6-1	TRBJ1-2	once	CASSEGTGPNYGYTF	TGTGCCAGCAGTGAAGGGACAGGTCCCAACTATGGCTACACCTTC
.	TRBV5-8	TRBJ2-1	.	CASSRGGQSYNEQFF	TGTGCCAGCAGCCGGGGGGGACAGTCCTACAATGAGCAGTTCTTC
.	TRBV6-6	TRBJ1-5	.	CASSSNQPQHF	TGTGCCAGCAGTTCTAATCAGCCCCAGCATTTT
.	TRBV29-1	TRBJ2-7	.	CSVAKRGNYEQYF	TGCAGCGTTGCTAAAAGGGGAAACTACGAGCAGTACTTC
TRBD2	TRBV20-1	TRBJ2-5	many	CSGWGGETQYF	TGCAGTGGGTGGGGGGGAGAGACCCAGTACTTC
TRBD2	TRBV4-3	TRBJ2-3	.	CASSRRSVAGGYTDTQYF	TGCGCCAGCAGCCGACGATCTGTAGCGGGGGGGTACACAGATACGCAGTATTTT
.	TRBV4-1	TRBJ2-3	.	CASSQDFWSSTDTQYF	TGCGCCAGCAGCCAAGATTTCTGGAGCTCCACAGATACGCAGTATTTT
TRBD1	TRBV28	TRBJ1-6	.	CASVTGQGGYSPLHF	TGTGCCAGCGTGACCGGACAGGGGGGTTATTCACCCCTCCACTTT
.	TRBV7-2	TRBJ2-2	.	CASSQYTGELFF	TGTGCCAGCAGCCAGTACACCGGGGAGCTGTTTTTT
.	TRBV2	TRBJ2-3	.	CASSDGTPTITDTQYF	TGTGCCAGCAGTGACGGGACTCCGACCATCACAGATACGCAGTATTTT
TRBD2	TRBV2	TRBJ2-1	.	CASFGTSGENEQFF	TGTGCCAGCTTTGGGACTAGCGGGGAAAATGAGCAGTTCTTC
.	TRBV27	TRBJ2-2	.	CASRPPSNTGELFF	TGTGCCAGCAGACCCCCGTCGAACACCGGGGAGCTGTTTTTT
TRBD1	TRBV5-1	TRBJ2-1	.	CASSFYYRDRGANEQFF	TGCGCCAGCAGCTTCTACTACCGGGACAGGGGTGCGAATGAGCAGTTCTTC
.	TRBV27	TRBJ1-5	.	CASSYPHSNQPQHF	TGTGCCAGCAGTTATCCCCATAGCAATCAGCCCCAGCATTTT
.	TRBV7-9	TRBJ1-4	.	CASSLEGQGGEKLFF	TGTGCCAGCAGCTTAGAGGGTCAGGGTGGTGAAAAACTGTTTTTT
TRBD1	TRBV18	TRBJ2-5	.	CASTTTGARETQYF	TGTGCCAGCACTACTACAGGGGCCCGAGAGACCCAGTACTTC
TRBD2	TRBV2	TRBJ2-3	.	CASIGGSSSLTDTQYF	TGTGCCAGCATTGGCGGGAGTAGTTCCTTGACAGATACGCAGTATTTT
TRBD1	TRBV7-8	TRBJ1-6	.	CASSYAFGTANSPLHF	TGTGCCAGCAGCTACGCCTTTGGGACAGCCAATTCACCCCTCCACTTT
.	TRBV29-1	TRBJ2-7	once	CSVMTTVYEQYF	TGCAGCGTGATGACGACGGTCTACGAGCAGTACTTC
.	TRBV5-4	TRBJ2-1	.	CASSLGLDKEQFF	TGTGCCAGCAGCTTGGGGCTGGATAAGGAGCAGTTCTTC
TRBD1	TRBV27	TRBJ1-5	once	CASSPWDRGRSQPQHF	TGTGCCAGCAGCCCATGGGACAGGGGGCGAAGTCAGCCCCAGCATTTT
.	TRBV9	TRBJ2-1	.	CASSVTGYSYNEQFF	TGTGCCAGCAGCGTAACCGGATACTCCTACAATGAGCAGTTCTTC
.	TRBV7-9	TRBJ1-4	.	CASSLAGRGQKLFF	TGTGCCAGCAGCTTAGCAGGGCGGGGACAAAAACTGTTTTTT
TRBD2	TRBV6-4	TRBJ2-7	.	CASSRGLAGEYEQYF	TGTGCCAGCAGTAGGGGACTAGCGGGAGAGTACGAGCAGTACTTC
.	TRBV30	TRBJ2-3	.	CAWSDTRTDTQYF	TGTGCCTGGAGCGACACTAGAACAGATACGCAGTATTTT
TRBD2	TRBV28	TRBJ2-2	.	CASSSAGGMTGELFF	TGTGCCAGCAGTTCGGCGGGAGGGATGACCGGGGAGCTGTTTTTT
.	TRBV21-1	TRBJ2-7	.	CASSVPGQGSGQYF	TGTGCCAGCAGCGTACCGGGACAGGGGTCTGGGCAGTACTTC
TRBD1	TRBV29-1	TRBJ2-7	once	CSVSGTAKFQYEQYF	TGCAGCGTATCCGGGACAGCCAAATTTCAATACGAGCAGTACTTC
TRBD2	TRBV5-4	TRBJ2-2	.	CASRAGLAGGNTGELFF	TGTGCCAGCAGAGCCGGACTAGCGGGAGGGAACACCGGGGAGCTGTTTTTT
TRBD2	TRBV5-6	TRBJ2-1	.	CASSSSGVNEQFF	TGTGCCAGCAGCTCTAGCGGGGTGAATGAGCAGTTCTTC
TRBD1	TRBV5-1	TRBJ1-1	few	CASRPQGGSTEAFF	TGCGCCAGCAGACCGCAGGGGGGAAGCACTGAAGCTTTCTTT
TRBD2	TRBV28	TRBJ2-2	.	CASRPTLAGHTGELFF	TGTGCCAGCAGGCCAACGCTAGCGGGACACACCGGGGAGCTGTTTTTT
.	TRBV27	TRBJ1-5	.	CASSTTGARSNQPQHF	TGTGCCAGCAGCACAACGGGGGCTCGGAGCAATCAGCCCCAGCATTTT
.	TRBV5-1	TRBJ1-2	.	CASSLDGGYGYTF	TGCGCCAGCAGCTTGGACGGTGGGTATGGCTACACCTTC
.	TRBV19	TRBJ2-3	.	CASSIGVVADTQYF	TGTGCCAGTAGTATCGGGGTGGTGGCAGATACGCAGTATTTT
TRBD1	TRBV7-2	TRBJ2-7	.	CASSSWAGGYEQYF	TGTGCCAGCAGCTCCTGGGCAGGGGGATACGAGCAGTACTTC
TRBD1	TRBV10-3	TRBJ1-5	.	CAISRGGSNQPQHF	TGTGCCATAAGCAGGGGGGGGAGCAATCAGCCCCAGCATTTT
TRBD1	TRBV19	TRBJ1-4	.	CASRGWTGGAEEKLFF	TGTGCCAGTAGGGGATGGACAGGGGGCGCGGAAGAAAAACTGTTTTTT
.	TRBV2	TRBJ2-3	.	CASSEAGPRLADTQYF	TGTGCCAGCAGTGAAGCGGGTCCCAGGTTGGCAGATACGCAGTATTTT